Listed here is a single T cell receptor (beta chain). The junction had 15 bases not matched to a gene; V was cut back by 4 bases and J by 0 bases. This CDR3 comprises 18 residues. Germline CDR1 reads LGHNA; CDR2 reads YNFKEQ. These data are taken from a study of patients and donors after allogeneic stem cell transplantation. Via MiXCR, TCRdb re-called the RT-PCR reads, giving one row per CDR3 protein. This sample has just over 55,000 distinct CDR3 sequences, with 13% found just once. Sequenced input: blood, either unsorted or a sorted T cell fraction (not recorded which). The origin of this receptor is a human donor who was either an allogeneic HSCT recipient or a stem cell or donor lymphocyte infusion donor (not recorded which). It is not recorded whose cells these are; they may come from a transplant donor. This sequence joins TRBV4-2 and TRBJ2-7, with 7 bases identical to TRBD2. The CDR3 DNA reads as TGTGCCAGCAGCCTCAGAGGTACGGCGGGAGCGAGCTCCTACGAGCAGTACTTC. Protein product: CASSLRGTAGASSYEQYF.